A single sample is the source of the 16 T cell receptor beta chains below, sequenced in a study of T cell responses to AZD1222 COVID-19 vaccine (dated by TCRdb to the early 2020s). The time point tag for this specimen amounts to: baseline before first vaccination. Library preparation was by the immunoSEQ multiplex PCR assay. The table comes from immuneACCESS by way of TCRdb, which keeps in-frame sequences with V and J called. Part of the clones is missing from these tables; in studies checked, under half for an unresolved V gene and the rest for unknown reasons. The table for this sample lists 100,000 to 120,000 clones; around 80% of them were counted only once. The ten largest clones capture about 5% of the sample. Material: peripheral blood, obtained on day 0 of AZD1222 vaccination. The receptors were gathered from an adult in good health.

CDR3 region: CASSLRMRTEQYF. The CDR3 DNA follows: TGTGCCAGCAGCCTGCGGATGAGAACTGAGCAGTACTTC. V gene TRBV12-3 or TRBV12-4 combines with J gene TRBJ2-7; D gene unclear. Trimming left V 6 bases short and J 7 bases short, with 16 bases between. The CDR3 is 13 residues long.

The chain has TRBV7-2 and TRBJ1-5, with TRBD1 identical over 7 bases. CDR3 length equals 16 residues. CDR1 and CDR2 (germline): SGHTA, FQGNSA. The trim removed 4 bases at V and 7 bases at J, leaving 13 bases unmatched. CDR3 nucleotide sequence: TGTGCCAGCAGCTCCTCAGGGGGAACGGGGTCACAGCCCCAGCATTTT. It yields the protein CASSSSGGTGSQPQHF.

The chain links TRBV15 to TRBJ1-4; D call uncertain. CDR3 length equals 12 residues. Trimming removed 4 bases at V and 8 bases at J, with 8 bases between. Germline loops: CDR1 LNHNV, CDR2 YYDKDF (reference sequence). CDR3 protein: CATSTLHEKLFF. The DNA of the CDR3 is TGTGCCACCAGCACACTCCACGAAAAACTGTTTTTT.

J is TRBJ1-5 and V is TRBV6-2 or TRBV6-3; no reliable D call. There are 15 residues in the CDR3. In germline, CDR1 is MNHEY, CDR2 SVGEGT. Trimming removed 2 bases at V and 7 bases at J, with 15 bases between. This CDR3 is CASSYASRPFQPQHF. The CDR3 DNA reads as TGTGCCAGCAGTTACGCTAGCCGGCCATTCCAGCCCCAGCATTTT.

V gene TRBV15 combines with J gene TRBJ1-2; D is ambiguous. The germline V gene encodes CDR1 LNHNV and CDR2 YYDKDF (reference sequence). There are 14 residues in the CDR3. V gave up 0 bases and J gave up 2 bases, with 7 bases separating them. The CDR3 reads CATSRDKGNYGYTF. In DNA form, the CDR3 reads TGTGCCACCAGCAGAGATAAGGGCAACTATGGCTACACCTTC.

The chain couples TRBV5-1 to TRBJ1-1; no clear D. Germline V gives CDR1 SGHRS, CDR2 YFSETQ. The ends were cut back, 6 bases at V and 0 bases at J, with 9 bases in the middle. The CDR3 consists of 13 residues. The CDR3 DNA reads as TGCGCCAGCACAAATGCCATGAACACTGAAGCTTTCTTT. This translates into CASTNAMNTEAFF.

The chain couples TRBV7-2 to TRBJ2-2; D is uncertain. V shed 4 bases and J shed 8 bases, with 8 bases lying between them. Germline assignment: CDR1 SGHTA and CDR2 FQGNSA. The length of the CDR3 is 12 residues. The CDR3 DNA reads as TGTGCCAGCAGCTCCCCCCGAGGGGAGCTGTTTTTT. Amino acid sequence: CASSSPRGELFF.

The chain employs TRBV30 and TRBJ1-1; tentative D call: TRBD1 (5 bases). The length of the CDR3 is 14 residues. V lost 0 bases, J lost 5 bases, and 13 bases lay in between. Germline V lookup: CDR1 GTSNPN, CDR2 SVGIG (reference sequence). CDR3: CAWSVARPGTEAFF. For the CDR3, the DNA is TGTGCCTGGAGTGTAGCCAGACCAGGGACTGAAGCTTTCTTT.

J is TRBJ2-7 and V is TRBV5-5; perhaps TRBD2 as D (6 bases). This CDR3 has 15 residues. Trimming pared 0 bases from V and 0 bases from J, leaving 10 bases between. Germline V gives CDR1 SGHKS, CDR2 YYEKEE (reference sequence). CDR3 loop: CASSLDGGGSYEQYF. Written as DNA, the CDR3 is TGTGCCAGCAGCTTGGACGGGGGAGGCTCCTACGAGCAGTACTTC.

The V call is TRBV9, the J call TRBJ1-2, with D maybe TRBD1 (5 bases). The CDR3 consists of 15 residues. Per germline, CDR1 SGDLS and CDR2 YYNGEE. Trimming pared 0 bases from V and 1 base from J, leaving 10 bases between. The CDR3 DNA follows: TGTGCCAGCAGCGTAGCGCCGGGACTTAACTATGGCTACACCTTC. This encodes CASSVAPGLNYGYTF.

The rearrangement links TRBV19 to TRBJ2-5, with TRBD2 matching 14 bases. CDR3 length: 18 amino acids. The V and J ends lost 4 bases and 0 bases, in that order; junction bases with no gene match: 7. CDR1 is LNHDA, CDR2 SQIVND, per germline (reference sequence). CDR3 loop: CASSTEGTSGGYQETQYF. In DNA, the CDR3 is TGTGCCAGTAGTACAGAGGGGACTAGCGGGGGTTACCAAGAGACCCAGTACTTC. Looking up the rest from reference TRBV19 and TRBJ2-5 gives the full variable domain: DGGITQSPKYLFRKEGQNVTLSCEQNLNHDAMYWYRQDPGQGLRLIYYSQIVNDFQKGDIAEGYSVSREKKESFPLTVTSAQKNPTAFYLCASSTEGTSGGYQETQYFGPGTRLLVL.

The chain combines TRBV10-3 with TRBJ1-1; D is ambiguous. Per the germline V gene, CDR1 is ENHRY and CDR2 is SYGVKD. V was pared by 4 bases and J by 1 base, with 7 bases between. The CDR3 has 13 residues. CDR3 protein: CAISGWKNTEAFF. DNA of the CDR3: TGTGCCATCAGTGGGTGGAAGAACACTGAAGCTTTCTTT.

The chain couples TRBV5-4 to TRBJ2-1, with D maybe TRBD2 (7 bases). Deletions cut 0 bases from V and 0 bases from J, with 10 bases between. The CDR3 spans 16 residues. Germline V gives CDR1 SGHNT, CDR2 YYREEE (reference sequence). The CDR3 reads CASSLEGGASYNEQFF. In nucleotides, the CDR3 is TGTGCCAGCAGCTTGGAAGGGGGGGCCTCCTACAATGAGCAGTTCTTC.

In DNA form, the CDR3 reads TGTGCCAGCAGCTTATCCCAGTCCTACGAGCAGTACTTC. Translating it yields CASSLSQSYEQYF. V usage is TRBV7-9 and J usage is TRBJ2-7, with D unresolved. The CDR3 totals 13 residues. CDR1 is SEHNR and CDR2 is FQNEAQ in the germline V gene (reference sequence). The V end was cut by 2 bases, the J end by 1 base, with 6 bases between. Using reference TRBV7-9 and TRBJ2-7 for the parts outside the CDR3, the full variable domain is DTGVSQNPRHKITKRGQNVTFRCDPISEHNRLYWYRQTLGQGPEFLTYFQNEAQLEKSRLLSDRFSAERPKGSFSTLEIQRTEQGDSAMYLCASSLSQSYEQYFGPGTRLTVT.

The table lists this clone with a count of one. This rearrangement joins TRBV4-2 to TRBJ1-5; TRBD1 agrees at 7 bases. Germline V lookup: CDR1 LGHNA, CDR2 YNFKEQ. Trimming took 4 bases from V and 1 from J; bases not matched to a gene: 7. This CDR3 is built from 16 residues. The CDR3: CASSPSSRGSNQPQHF. The CDR3 DNA follows: TGTGCCAGCAGCCCAAGTAGCAGGGGGAGCAATCAGCCCCAGCATTTT.

This clone was detected only a few times. J is TRBJ1-2 and V is TRBV7-2, with D perhaps matching TRBD1 (5 bases). In germline, CDR1 is SGHTA, CDR2 FQGNSA. This CDR3 spans 13 amino acids. V was cut by 5 bases and J by 2 bases, with 9 bases left in between. The CDR3: CASSQGVNYGYTF. For the CDR3, the DNA is TGTGCCAGCAGCCAAGGGGTAAACTATGGCTACACCTTC.